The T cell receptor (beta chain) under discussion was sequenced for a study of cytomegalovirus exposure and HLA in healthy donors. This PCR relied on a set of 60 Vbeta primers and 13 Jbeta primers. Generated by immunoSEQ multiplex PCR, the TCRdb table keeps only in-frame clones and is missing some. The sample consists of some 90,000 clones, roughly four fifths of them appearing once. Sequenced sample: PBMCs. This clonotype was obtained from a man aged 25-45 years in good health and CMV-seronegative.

For the CDR3, the DNA is TGCGCCAGCAGCTTGGTGCAGCGGGGCAGCACAGATACGCAGTATTTT. Translating it yields CASSLVQRGSTDTQYF. This chain connects TRBV5-1 to TRBJ2-3; 7 bases are shared with TRBD2. Germline CDR1 is SGHRS and CDR2 is YFSETQ. The CDR3 contains 16 residues. Trimming at V came to 0 bases and at J to 0 bases, leaving 4 bases not matched to a gene.